This T cell receptor (beta chain) stems from a study of OX40 agonist ivuxolimab in advanced cancers. Study at large: Dosing consisted of intravenous ivuxolimab at 0.01 to 10 mg/kg every 2 weeks. At about 81% male, the cohort had a mean age of 60 years, ranging from about 23 to 79.

V gave up 4 bases and J gave up 3 bases, with 12 bases separating them. This CDR3 region has 15 residues. Germline V gives CDR1 MNHNY, CDR2 SVGAGI (reference sequence). This table comes from immunoSEQ multiplex PCR, and its TCRdb copy is limited to in-frame clones, with some not included. Among approximately 70,000 clones listed, 75% to 95% were seen once. The sequencing used CD4+ or CD8+ T cells sorted from blood, collected in a trial of the OX40 agonist ivuxolimab. V gene TRBV6-6 combines with J gene TRBJ2-2; D is possibly TRBD1 (6 bases). This sequence originates from an adult with an advanced solid tumor such as melanoma, head and neck, liver or kidney cancer. The CDR3 DNA is TGTGCCAGCAGTTGGGGTCAGGGGTACACCGGGGAGCTGTTTTTT. Its translation is CASSWGQGYTGELFF.